A selection of T cell receptor beta chains follows, all from one sample in a study of CXCR3-negative and CXCR3-positive naive CD8 T cells. Each CDR3 protein gets one entry in TCRdb, which reprocessed the 5' RACE reads and gives no DNA. The sample table sets out approximately 59,000 distinct CDR3 sequences. Sequenced: naive CXCR3+ CD8+ T cells from blood. These receptors all stem from a human donor in good health. Some clones in this sample may be carry-over from other donors' samples. Each CDR3 is given with its conserved first and last residue.

J | V | CDR3
TRBJ1-3 | TRBV12-3/TRBV12-4 | CASSLRDYGNTIYF
TRBJ2-7 | TRBV18 | CASSRGEASYEQYF
TRBJ1-5 | TRBV7-9 | CASRGTGNQPQHF
TRBJ1-2 | TRBV29-1 | CSAPTADYGYTF
TRBJ2-1 | TRBV6-4 | CASSDRPTSGYNEQFF
TRBJ2-1 | TRBV7-9 | CASSLFWRGGADNEQFF
TRBJ2-3 | TRBV7-2 | CASSLGRVSTDTQYF
TRBJ2-1 | TRBV14 | CASSPWTLGSYNEQFF
TRBJ2-1 | TRBV20-1 | CSASHSGGAYNEQFF
TRBJ1-3 | TRBV7-8 | CASSWDRYSGNTIYF
TRBJ1-5 | TRBV19 | CASNRGGYSNQPQHF
TRBJ2-4 | TRBV20-1 | CSARVQTGVSKNIQYF
TRBJ2-1 | TRBV18 | CASSEDRSSYNEQFF
TRBJ1-1 | TRBV5-1 | CASRADLDTEAFF
TRBJ2-2 | TRBV29-1 | CSVLGGGAIGELFF
TRBJ2-1 | TRBV19 | CASSHQGFNEQFF
TRBJ2-3 | TRBV12-3/TRBV12-4 | CASRPQGEPTDTQYF
TRBJ2-2 | TRBV28 | CASSSLPRAGLNTGELFF
TRBJ2-7 | TRBV21-1 | CASSKACRTSGGGSSYEQYF
TRBJ1-2 | TRBV27 | CASSTIKTATGGYTF
TRBJ2-7 | TRBV4-1 | CASSQDSYEQYF
TRBJ1-5 | TRBV15 | CATRETTGAGQPQHF
TRBJ2-4 | TRBV29-1 | CSVGTASLAKNIQYF
TRBJ2-7 | TRBV29-1 | CSVGDSIYEQYF
TRBJ1-1 | TRBV18 | CASSKPPGSSTEAFF
TRBJ2-2 | TRBV14 | CASSQDWGATGELFF
TRBJ1-3 | TRBV29-1 | CSVPGTDGNTIYF
TRBJ2-6 | TRBV9 | CASSVAGTGVYGANVLTF
TRBJ1-2 | TRBV12-5 | CASGQQGAYGYTF
TRBJ2-7 | TRBV7-2 | CASSFSSLVGYEQYF